A selection of T cell receptor beta chains follows, all from one sample in a study of OX40 agonist ivuxolimab in advanced cancers. TCRdb's table, derived via immunoSEQ multiplex PCR, lists solely in-frame clones and lacks some. Found here are tens of thousands of clones, over 80% of them singletons; the top ten hold 9.5% to 12%. Sequenced material: CD4+ or CD8+ T cells sorted from blood, taken in a trial of the OX40 agonist ivuxolimab. The source of these receptors is an adult with an advanced solid tumor such as melanoma, head and neck, liver or kidney cancer. Both conserved end residues are part of each CDR3. The D gene is left open where the match is weak. Clone size is not always given. Where it is, it says once, few, many or a class for expanded clones.

TGTGCCAGCAGCCCCGGAGGGAGAACTGAAGCTTTCTTT	CASSPGGRTEAFF	NA	NA	TRBJ1-1	TRBV7-9
TGTGCCGCAGGGGGCGCCGGCCAGCAGTACTTC	CAAGGAGQQYF	TRBD1	NA	TRBJ2-7	TRBV19
TGTGCCAGTAGTATAGTAGCGGGGGACTACGAGCAGTACTTC	CASSIVAGDYEQYF	TRBD2	NA	TRBJ2-7	TRBV19
TGTGCCAGTAGCTTGGGGGGGGCCGGCAATCAGCCCCAGCATTTT	CASSLGGAGNQPQHF	NA	NA	TRBJ1-5	TRBV6-9
TGTGCCAGCAGCTTGGGCGGGAGTTTACACGATGAGCAGTTCTTC	CASSLGGSLHDEQFF	TRBD2	few	TRBJ2-1	TRBV5-6
TGTGCCAGCAGACATACCATGCGGCAGGGGCAGAAAGAGACCCAGTACTTC	CASRHTMRQGQKETQYF	NA	once	TRBJ2-5	TRBV7-2
TGCAGCGTTGAATTCCTTTACAATGAGCAGTTCTTC	CSVEFLYNEQFF	NA	NA	TRBJ2-1	TRBV29-1
TGTGCCACCAGCAGAGATCAGGGACAGGAGGCCTTCACCGGGGAGCTGTTTTTT	CATSRDQGQEAFTGELFF	TRBD1	once	TRBJ2-2	TRBV15
TGCGCCAGCAGCTGGAGACAAGATAACTATGGCTACACCTTC	CASSWRQDNYGYTF	NA	once	TRBJ1-2	TRBV5-1
TGTGCCAGCAGCGATTTATCCGGGGAGCTGTTTTTT	CASSDLSGELFF	NA	once	TRBJ2-2	TRBV6-5
TGTGCCAGCAGCCAACTGACTAGCGACTCCTACGAGCAGTACTTC	CASSQLTSDSYEQYF	TRBD2	once	TRBJ2-7	TRBV14
TGTGCCAGCAGTTTATCGAGCAATCAGCCCCAGCATTTT	CASSLSSNQPQHF	NA	NA	TRBJ1-5	TRBV27
TGTGCCAGCAGCTTAGGGAAGTCACCCCTCCACTTT	CASSLGKSPLHF	NA	NA	TRBJ1-6	TRBV11-2
TGTGCCAGCAGCTCGGATCGAAGCCCCCGCGGCTACGAGCAGTACTTC	CASSSDRSPRGYEQYF	NA	NA	TRBJ2-7	TRBV5-8
TGCGCCAGCAGCTTGGAGACAGGGTGGTCCTATGGCTACACCTTC	CASSLETGWSYGYTF	TRBD1	NA	TRBJ1-2	TRBV5-1
TGCGCCAGCAGTGAAGGGAGCACAGATACGCAGTATTTT	CASSEGSTDTQYF	NA	few	TRBJ2-3	TRBV10-1
TGCGCCAGCAGCCCCGCCGGGACACTCTACAATGAGCAGTTCTTC	CASSPAGTLYNEQFF	NA	NA	TRBJ2-1	TRBV4-1
TGTGCCAGCAGTTCCGGGCACCAAGAGACCCAGTACTTC	CASSSGHQETQYF	NA	NA	TRBJ2-5	TRBV6-5
TGTGCCAGCAGCCCCGGCGGCGTTGCCTACGAGCAGTACTTC	CASSPGGVAYEQYF	NA	NA	TRBJ2-7	TRBV27
TGTGCCAGCAGCTTAGCTGGGACAGGGGCTTCTACTGAAGCTTTCTTT	CASSLAGTGASTEAFF	TRBD1	NA	TRBJ1-1	TRBV11-2
TGCGCCAGCAGCCAAGAGTACCCCCAGGGACTGGCCTACGAGCAGTACTTC	CASSQEYPQGLAYEQYF	NA	once	TRBJ2-7	TRBV4-1
TGCAGCGTTGAACGTCTACTGAATGAGCAGTTCTTC	CSVERLLNEQFF	NA	NA	TRBJ2-1	TRBV29-1
TGTGCCAGCAGCTTGGAAACAAACCAAGAGACCCAGTACTTC	CASSLETNQETQYF	NA	NA	TRBJ2-5	TRBV5-6
TGTGCCAGCAGCGGAGGGGGGGTAGGGCAGCCCCAGCATTTT	CASSGGGVGQPQHF	NA	NA	TRBJ1-5	TRBV7-9
TGCGCCAGCAGCCAAGAGACGGGGTATGAGCAGTTCTTC	CASSQETGYEQFF	NA	once	TRBJ2-1	TRBV4-1
TGTGCCAGCAGTACCAACAGGGGGCGCGCCAACACAGATACGCAGTATTTT	CASSTNRGRANTDTQYF	TRBD1	once	TRBJ2-3	TRBV27
TGTGCCAGCAGTTCGCCGGGACAACAGAACACTGAAGCTTTCTTT	CASSSPGQQNTEAFF	NA	NA	TRBJ1-1	TRBV14
TGTGCCAGCAGTCGTGGGCAGTACGACGAGCAGTACTTC	CASSRGQYDEQYF	NA	NA	TRBJ2-7	TRBV27
TGTGCCAGCAGTTTGACAGCCTACGAGCAGTACTTC	CASSLTAYEQYF	NA	NA	TRBJ2-7	TRBV6-1
TGTGCCAGCAGCCTCCCCCGGGACAGGGGCGGTAACACCGGGGAGCTGTTTTTT	CASSLPRDRGGNTGELFF	TRBD1	NA	TRBJ2-2	TRBV7-8
TGTGCCAGCACAATCCGGGACAGACATTACGAGCAGTACTTC	CASTIRDRHYEQYF	TRBD1	NA	TRBJ2-7	TRBV6-1
TGTGCCAGCAGTTTAACATATAGCGGGTCCTATGGCTACACCTTC	CASSLTYSGSYGYTF	NA	NA	TRBJ1-2	TRBV27
TGTGCCAGCAGTTGGAGGCTAGCGGGGTACGAGCAGTACTTC	CASSWRLAGYEQYF	TRBD2	NA	TRBJ2-7	TRBV27
TGTGCCAGCACCAACACAGATACGCAGTATTTT	CASTNTDTQYF	NA	NA	TRBJ2-3	TRBV27
TGTGCCAGCACCTCATGGGAGTTTAAGGAGCAGTACTTC	CASTSWEFKEQYF	NA	NA	TRBJ2-7	TRBV7-2
TGTGCCAGCAGCTGGCCCGAGGGGGGCTATGGCTACACCTTC	CASSWPEGGYGYTF	NA	NA	TRBJ1-2	TRBV5-4
TGTGCCAGCAGTTCCTCTAGCGGGGGCCTCAATGAGCAGTTCTTC	CASSSSSGGLNEQFF	TRBD2	NA	TRBJ2-1	TRBV27
TGTGCCAGCAGCCCCGGTACGCAAACCGAGCAGTACTTC	CASSPGTQTEQYF	NA	NA	TRBJ2-7	TRBV7-9
TGTGCCAGCAGCCCCGGGGCCTTTACCTACGAGCAGTACTTC	CASSPGAFTYEQYF	NA	NA	TRBJ2-7	TRBV9
TGTGCCAGCAGCTTAGGGGCGGATATTAGCACTGAAGCTTTCTTT	CASSLGADISTEAFF	NA	NA	TRBJ1-1	TRBV7-6
TGTGCCAGAAGCTTGAGGCGGGACCCGGCCACTGAAGCTTTCTTT	CARSLRRDPATEAFF	NA	NA	TRBJ1-1	TRBV5-3
TGTGCCAGCAGTTTACGGACTAGCGGGATGAATGAGCAGTTCTTC	CASSLRTSGMNEQFF	TRBD2	NA	TRBJ2-1	TRBV28
TGCGCCAGCAGCGCGACAGGGGGCGGCGAGCAGTACTTC	CASSATGGGEQYF	TRBD1	NA	TRBJ2-7	TRBV5-1
TGTGCCAGTAGTCCCCAGGTCTCTGGGGCCAACGTCCTGACTTTC	CASSPQVSGANVLTF	NA	NA	TRBJ2-6	TRBV19
TGTGCCAGCAGCCCAGGCCGGGCCGACTACGAGCAGTACTTC	CASSPGRADYEQYF	NA	NA	TRBJ2-7	TRBV14
TGTGCCAGCAGCTTAGGGTCGTGGGCCCAAGAGACCCAGTACTTC	CASSLGSWAQETQYF	NA	NA	TRBJ2-5	TRBV7-8
TGTGCCAGCAGCGGACCTAGCGGGTGGTCCTACGAGCAGTACTTC	CASSGPSGWSYEQYF	TRBD2	NA	TRBJ2-7	TRBV14
TGTGCCAGCAGGCACCGGGGCAGTCCTGAAGCTTTCTTT	CASRHRGSPEAFF	NA	NA	TRBJ1-1	TRBV27
TGTGCCAGCAGCGCGCACAGGGTTAGCACTGAAGCTTTCTTT	CASSAHRVSTEAFF	NA	once	TRBJ1-1	TRBV9
TGTGCCAGCAGCCCTTTCGCGAACACTGAAGCTTTCTTT	CASSPFANTEAFF	NA	NA	TRBJ1-1	TRBV7-9
TGTGCCAGCACCTTTCCGGGACTGTACGAGCAGTACTTC	CASTFPGLYEQYF	NA	NA	TRBJ2-7	TRBV21-1
TGTGCCAGCACTCCAGCGGGGGGGAGGGAGACCCAGTACTTC	CASTPAGGRETQYF	TRBD2	NA	TRBJ2-5	TRBV27
TGTGCCAGCAGCCCCCGACAGTATGAGCAGTTCTTC	CASSPRQYEQFF	NA	NA	TRBJ2-1	TRBV9